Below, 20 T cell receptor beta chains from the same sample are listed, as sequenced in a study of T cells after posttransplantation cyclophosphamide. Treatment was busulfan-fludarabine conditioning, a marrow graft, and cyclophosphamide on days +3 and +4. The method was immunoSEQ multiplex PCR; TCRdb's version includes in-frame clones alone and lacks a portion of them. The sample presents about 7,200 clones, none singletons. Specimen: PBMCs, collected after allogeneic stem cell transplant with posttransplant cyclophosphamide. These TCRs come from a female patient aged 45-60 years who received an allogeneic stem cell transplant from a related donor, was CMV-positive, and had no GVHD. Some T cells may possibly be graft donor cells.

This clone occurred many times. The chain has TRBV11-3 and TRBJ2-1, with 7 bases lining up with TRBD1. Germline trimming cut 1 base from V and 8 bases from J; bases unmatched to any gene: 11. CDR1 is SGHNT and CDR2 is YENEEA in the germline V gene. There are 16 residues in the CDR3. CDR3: CASSLGAGDREDEQFF. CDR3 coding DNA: TGTGCCAGCAGCTTAGGCGCCGGAGACAGGGAAGATGAGCAGTTCTTC.

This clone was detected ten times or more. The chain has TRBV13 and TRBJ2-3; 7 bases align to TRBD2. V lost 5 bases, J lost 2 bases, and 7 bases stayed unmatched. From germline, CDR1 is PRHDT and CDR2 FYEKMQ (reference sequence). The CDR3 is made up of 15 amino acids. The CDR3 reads CASSPSGLSTDTQYF. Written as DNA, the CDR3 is TGTGCCAGCAGCCCATCGGGACTATCCACAGATACGCAGTATTTT.

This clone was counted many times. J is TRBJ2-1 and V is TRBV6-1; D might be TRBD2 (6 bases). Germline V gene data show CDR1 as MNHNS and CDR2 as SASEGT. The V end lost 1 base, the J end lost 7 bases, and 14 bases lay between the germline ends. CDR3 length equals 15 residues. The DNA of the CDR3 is TGTGCCAGCAGTGAAGGGTCGGCGGGGTTTAATGAGCAGTTCTTC. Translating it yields CASSEGSAGFNEQFF.

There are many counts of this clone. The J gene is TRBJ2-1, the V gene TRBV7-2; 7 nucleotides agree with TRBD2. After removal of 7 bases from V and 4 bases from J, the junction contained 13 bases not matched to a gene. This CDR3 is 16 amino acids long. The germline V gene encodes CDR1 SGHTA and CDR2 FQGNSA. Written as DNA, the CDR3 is TGTGCCAGCACTCTCCCCCGCGGGAGTGGGTACAATGAGCAGTTCTTC. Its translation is CASTLPRGSGYNEQFF.

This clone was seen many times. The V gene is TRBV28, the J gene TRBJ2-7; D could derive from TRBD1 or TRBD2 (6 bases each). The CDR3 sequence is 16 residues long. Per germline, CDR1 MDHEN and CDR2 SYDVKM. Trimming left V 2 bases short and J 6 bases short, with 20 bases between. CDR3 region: CASSLGGLPSGAEQYF. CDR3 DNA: TGTGCCAGCAGTTTAGGGGGCCTCCCTTCGGGAGCCGAGCAGTACTTC.

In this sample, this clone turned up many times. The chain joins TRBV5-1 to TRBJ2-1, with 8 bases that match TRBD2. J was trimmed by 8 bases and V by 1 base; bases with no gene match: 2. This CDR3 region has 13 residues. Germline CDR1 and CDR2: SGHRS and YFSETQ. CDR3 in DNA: TGCGCCAGCAGCTTGTCTAGCGGGTATGAGCAGTTCTTC. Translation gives CASSLSSGYEQFF.

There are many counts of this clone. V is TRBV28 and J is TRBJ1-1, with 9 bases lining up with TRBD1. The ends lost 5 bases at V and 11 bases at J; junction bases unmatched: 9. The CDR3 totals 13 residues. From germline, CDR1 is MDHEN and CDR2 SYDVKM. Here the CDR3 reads CASSTGQGWVAFF. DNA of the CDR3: TGTGCCAGCAGTACGGGACAGGGTTGGGTGGCTTTCTTT.

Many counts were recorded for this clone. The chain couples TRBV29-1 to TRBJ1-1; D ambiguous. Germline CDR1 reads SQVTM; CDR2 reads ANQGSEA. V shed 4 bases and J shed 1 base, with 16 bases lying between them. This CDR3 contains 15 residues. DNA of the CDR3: TGCAGCGTTGGGTCGATAGGGCAGACGAACACTGAAGCTTTCTTT. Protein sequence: CSVGSIGQTNTEAFF.

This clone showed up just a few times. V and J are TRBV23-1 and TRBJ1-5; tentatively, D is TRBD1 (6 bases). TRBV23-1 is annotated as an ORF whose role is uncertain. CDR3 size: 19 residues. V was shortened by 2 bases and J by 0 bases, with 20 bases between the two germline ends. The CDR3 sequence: CASSQEGGRGPYSNQPQHF. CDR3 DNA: TGCGCCAGCAGTCAAGAGGGGGGGCGAGGGCCCTATAGCAATCAGCCCCAGCATTTT.

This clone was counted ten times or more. The CDR3 is CASSFLAGGLGDTQYF. Here the CDR3 DNA reads TGTGCCAGCAGCTTCCTAGCGGGAGGGCTCGGAGATACGCAGTATTTT. The V gene is TRBV7-2, the J gene TRBJ2-3, with 12 bases matching TRBD2. The CDR3 is made up of 16 amino acids. CDR1 is SGHTA, CDR2 FQGNSA, per germline. V was clipped by 3 bases and J by 5 bases; unmatched bases: 6.

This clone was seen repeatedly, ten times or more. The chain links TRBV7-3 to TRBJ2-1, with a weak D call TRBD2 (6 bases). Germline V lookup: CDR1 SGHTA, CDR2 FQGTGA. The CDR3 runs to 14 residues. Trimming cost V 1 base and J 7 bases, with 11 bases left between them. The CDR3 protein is CASSLNAAGNEQFF. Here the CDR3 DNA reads TGTGCCAGCAGCTTAAACGCGGCGGGAAATGAGCAGTTCTTC.

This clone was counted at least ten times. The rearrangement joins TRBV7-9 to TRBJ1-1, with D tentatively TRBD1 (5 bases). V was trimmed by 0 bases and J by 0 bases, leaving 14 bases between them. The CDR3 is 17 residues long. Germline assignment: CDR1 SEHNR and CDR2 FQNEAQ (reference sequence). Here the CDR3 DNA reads TGTGCCAGCAGCTTAGCGCGTAGAGGGACTTTGAACACTGAAGCTTTCTTT. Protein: CASSLARRGTLNTEAFF.

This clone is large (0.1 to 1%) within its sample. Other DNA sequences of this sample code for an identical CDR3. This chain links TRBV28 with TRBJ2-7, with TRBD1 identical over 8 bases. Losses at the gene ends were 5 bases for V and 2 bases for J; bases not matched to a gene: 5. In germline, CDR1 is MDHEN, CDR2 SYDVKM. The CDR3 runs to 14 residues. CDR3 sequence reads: CASSPGQGPYEQYF. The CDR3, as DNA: TGTGCCAGCAGTCCCGGACAGGGCCCCTACGAGCAGTACTTC. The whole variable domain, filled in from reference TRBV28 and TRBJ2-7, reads DVKVTQSSRYLVKRTGEKVFLECVQDMDHENMFWYRQDPGLGLRLIYFSYDVKMKEKGDIPEGYSVSREKKERFSLILESASTNQTSMYLCASSPGQGPYEQYFGPGTRLTVT.

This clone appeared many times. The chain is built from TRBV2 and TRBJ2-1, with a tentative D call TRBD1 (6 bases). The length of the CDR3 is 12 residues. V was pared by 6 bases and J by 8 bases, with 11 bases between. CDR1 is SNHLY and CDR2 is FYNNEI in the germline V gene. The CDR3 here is CASREQGDEQFF. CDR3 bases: TGTGCCAGCAGGGAACAGGGAGATGAGCAGTTCTTC.

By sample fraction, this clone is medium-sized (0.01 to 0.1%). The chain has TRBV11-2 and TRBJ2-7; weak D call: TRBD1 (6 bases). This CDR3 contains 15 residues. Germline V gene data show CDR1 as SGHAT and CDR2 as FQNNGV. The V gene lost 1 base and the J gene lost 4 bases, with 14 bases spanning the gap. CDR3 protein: CASSLVTGQNYEQYF. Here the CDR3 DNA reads TGTGCCAGCAGCTTAGTTACCGGACAGAATTACGAGCAGTACTTC.

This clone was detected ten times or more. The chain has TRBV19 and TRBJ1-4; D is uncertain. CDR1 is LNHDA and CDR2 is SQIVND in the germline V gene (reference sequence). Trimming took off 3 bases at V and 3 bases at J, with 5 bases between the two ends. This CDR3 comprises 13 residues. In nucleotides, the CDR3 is TGTGCCAGTAGTATTCGGGCTAATGAAAAACTGTTTTTT. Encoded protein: CASSIRANEKLFF.

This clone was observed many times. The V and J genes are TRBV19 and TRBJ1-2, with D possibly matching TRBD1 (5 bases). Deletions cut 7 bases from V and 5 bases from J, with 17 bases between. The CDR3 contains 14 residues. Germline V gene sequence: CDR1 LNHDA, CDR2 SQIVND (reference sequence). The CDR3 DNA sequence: TGTGCCAGTACCCTGGACACACCATTATATGGCTACACCTTC. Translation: CASTLDTPLYGYTF.

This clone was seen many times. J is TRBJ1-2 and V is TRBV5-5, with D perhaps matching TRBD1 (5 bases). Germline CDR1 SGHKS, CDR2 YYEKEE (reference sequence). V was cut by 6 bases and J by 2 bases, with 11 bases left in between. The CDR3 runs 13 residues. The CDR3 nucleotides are TGTGCCAGCACCTGGGGGGGGAACTATGGCTACACCTTC. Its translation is CASTWGGNYGYTF.

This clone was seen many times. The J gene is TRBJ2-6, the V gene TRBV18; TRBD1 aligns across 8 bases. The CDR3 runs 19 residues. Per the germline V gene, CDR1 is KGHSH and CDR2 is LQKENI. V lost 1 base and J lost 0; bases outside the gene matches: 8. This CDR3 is CASSPRPGGPHSGANVLTF. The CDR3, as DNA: TGTGCCAGCTCACCACGGCCAGGGGGCCCCCACTCTGGGGCCAACGTCCTGACTTTC.

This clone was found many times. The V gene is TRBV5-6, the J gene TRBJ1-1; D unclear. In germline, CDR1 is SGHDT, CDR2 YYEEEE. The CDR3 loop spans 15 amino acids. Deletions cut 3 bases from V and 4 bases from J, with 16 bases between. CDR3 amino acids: CASSSGPGGSTEAFF. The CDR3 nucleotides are TGTGCCAGCAGCTCCGGTCCTGGCGGGAGCACTGAAGCTTTCTTT.